What follows are 26 T cell receptor beta chains derived from one specimen sequenced in a study of T cell changes during pregnancy in multiple sclerosis. The method was immunoSEQ multiplex PCR; TCRdb's version includes in-frame clones alone and lacks a portion of them. The sample records 65,000 to 85,000 clones, approximately 94% being singletons. The sample consisted of CD4+ T cells from peripheral blood mononuclear cells, taken before pregnancy. These receptors came from a female donor with multiple sclerosis, enrolled in a pregnancy study.

J is TRBJ2-1 and V is TRBV27; 13 bases align to TRBD2. The germline CDR1 and CDR2 sequences are MNHEY and SMNVEV (reference sequence). There are 20 residues in the CDR3. Losses at the gene ends were 6 bases for V and 0 bases for J; bases not matched to a gene: 14. CDR3 sequence: CASSTPGGTSGVSSYNEQFF. CDR3 DNA: TGTGCCAGCAGCACCCCAGGTGGGACTAGCGGGGTTAGCTCCTACAATGAGCAGTTCTTC.

The rearrangement joins TRBV10-2 to TRBJ2-3; TRBD2 is a possible D gene (6 bases). The CDR3 has 18 amino acids. CDR1 WSHSY and CDR2 SAAADI come from the germline V gene. Trimming removed 0 bases from V and 5 bases from J, with 21 bases in between. CDR3 sequence: CASSESAWKWREGDTQYF. The CDR3, as DNA: TGCGCCAGCAGTGAGTCCGCCTGGAAGTGGCGGGAAGGAGATACGCAGTATTTT.

The chain links TRBV7-8 to TRBJ2-2, with D possibly being TRBD2 (6 bases). V was pared by 1 base and J by 0 bases, with 12 bases between. CDR1 and CDR2 from the germline V gene are SGHVS and FQNEAQ. The CDR3 covers 17 residues. DNA for the CDR3: TGTGCCAGCAGCTTAGACGCAGGGACTGCGAACACCGGGGAGCTGTTTTTT. As protein: CASSLDAGTANTGELFF.

The chain has TRBV6-5 and TRBJ2-3; no clear D. Looked up from germline, CDR1 is MNHEY and CDR2 is SVGAGI. The CDR3 has 14 residues. Trimming stripped 5 bases from V and 0 bases from J, with 9 bases between. CDR3 nucleotides: TGTGCCAGCAGTCGAGGCCCTAGCACAGATACGCAGTATTTT. This encodes CASSRGPSTDTQYF.

DNA of the CDR3: TGTGCCAGCAGCCCGACTAGCGGGGGGGGCACAGATACGCAGTATTTT. Its translation: CASSPTSGGGTDTQYF. The chain couples TRBV5-8 to TRBJ2-3; 14 nucleotides line up with TRBD2. J gave up 1 base and V 4 bases, and 2 bases lay outside the gene matches. This CDR3 spans 16 amino acids. Per the germline V gene, CDR1 is SGHTS and CDR2 is YDEGEE.

This chain joins TRBV10-2 and TRBJ1-3, with D possibly TRBD1 on 6 matching bases. V was pared by 9 bases and J by 0 bases, with 9 bases between. Germline CDR1 and CDR2: WSHSY and SAAADI. The CDR3 is made up of 13 amino acids. CDR3 bases: TGCGCCAGTGGGACAATCTCTGGAAACACCATATATTTT. The encoded protein is CASGTISGNTIYF.

The rearrangement uses TRBV10-3 and TRBJ1-5; the D gene is possibly TRBD1 (6 bases). Deletions cut 0 bases from V and 6 bases from J, with 12 bases between. This CDR3 is built from 15 residues. Germline values: CDR1 ENHRY, CDR2 SYGVKD. The CDR3 nucleotides are TGTGCCATCAGTGAGTCGATGGGGGCAGGTCAGCCCCAGCATTTT. This sequence encodes CAISESMGAGQPQHF.

The rearrangement uses TRBV5-1 and TRBJ1-1; 7 nucleotides agree with TRBD1. The CDR3 totals 17 residues. V lost 0 bases, J lost 1 base, and 9 bases stayed unmatched. Looked up from germline, CDR1 is SGHRS and CDR2 is YFSETQ. The CDR3 nucleotides are TGCGCCAGCAGCTTGGGACAGGGAAGTTTAAGGAACACTGAAGCTTTCTTT. Residues: CASSLGQGSLRNTEAFF.

This clone was found once. The J gene is TRBJ2-7, the V gene TRBV5-1, with 8 nucleotides matching TRBD2. The CDR3 runs 15 residues. The germline V gene has CDR1 SGHRS and CDR2 YFSETQ. V shed 4 bases, J shed 3 bases, and the junction held 9 bases outside the gene matches. The CDR3 coding sequence is TGCGCCAGCAGCCGAGAAGCGGGAGCGCACTACGAGCAGTACTTC. Translation: CASSREAGAHYEQYF. Looking up the rest from reference TRBV5-1 and TRBJ2-7 gives the full variable domain: KAGVTQTPRYLIKTRGQQVTLSCSPISGHRSVSWYQQTPGQGLQFLFEYFSETQRNKGNFPGRFSGRQFSNSRSEMNVSTLELGDSALYLCASSREAGAHYEQYFGPGTRLTVT.

V is TRBV7-9 and J is TRBJ2-7, with D possibly being TRBD1 (6 bases). The CDR3 is 15 amino acids. V gave up 5 bases and J gave up 2 bases, with 16 bases separating them. The germline V gene has CDR1 SEHNR and CDR2 FQNEAQ (reference sequence). CDR3 residues: CASSQPADSPYEQYF. CDR3 nucleotide sequence: TGTGCCAGCAGCCAGCCGGCGGACAGTCCCTACGAGCAGTACTTC.

This sequence joins TRBV6-1 and TRBJ2-1; TRBD2 matches 14 bases. There are 15 residues in the CDR3. The germline CDR1 and CDR2 sequences are MNHNS and SASEGT. V gave up 4 bases and J gave up 9 bases; unmatched junction bases: 5. The DNA for the CDR3 is TGTGCCAGCAGTGCGGGACTAGCGGGAGCCAGTGAGCAGTTCTTC. This translates into CASSAGLAGASEQFF.

The chain employs TRBV10-3 and TRBJ2-1; TRBD1 agrees at 7 bases. V dropped 5 bases and J dropped 8; count of bases not matched to a gene: 6. CDR1 is ENHRY, CDR2 SYGVKD, per germline. CDR3 length equals 13 residues. CDR3 nucleotides: TGTGCCATCAGTTCCGGGACAGCCGATGAGCAGTTCTTC. This encodes CAISSGTADEQFF.

This clone was counted a few times. This chain links TRBV5-6 with TRBJ2-2; possible D gene TRBD1, 5 bases. Trimming cost V 2 bases and J 6 bases, with 14 bases left between them. Germline V gene sequence: CDR1 SGHDT, CDR2 YYEEEE. The CDR3 is made up of 15 amino acids. The CDR3 here is CASSFGRGSAGELFF. As DNA, the CDR3 is TGTGCCAGCAGCTTTGGAAGGGGAAGCGCCGGGGAGCTGTTTTTT.

The chain couples TRBV9 to TRBJ2-3; 12 nucleotides match TRBD2. The CDR3 is 16 amino acids. V lost 4 bases, J lost 2 bases, and 5 bases stayed unmatched. Germline values: CDR1 SGDLS, CDR2 YYNGEE. Written as DNA, the CDR3 is TGTGCCAGCAGCCCTAGCGGGGGGGTCCCCACAGATACGCAGTATTTT. Translation gives CASSPSGGVPTDTQYF. Supplemented by reference TRBV9 and TRBJ2-3, the full variable domain reads DSGVTQTPKHLITATGQRVTLRCSPRSGDLSVYWYQQSLDQGLQFLIQYYNGEERAKGNILERFSAQQFPDLHSELNLSSLELGDSALYFCASSPSGGVPTDTQYFGPGTRLTVL.

In DNA form, the CDR3 reads TGCAGCGTTGTATCAGGGGGAACTGAAGCTTTCTTT. Protein product: CSVVSGGTEAFF. The rearrangement uses TRBV29-1 and TRBJ1-1, with 7 bases that match TRBD1. V dropped 4 bases and J dropped 5; count of bases not matched to a gene: 4. CDR1 SQVTM and CDR2 ANQGSEA come from the germline V gene. The CDR3 has 12 residues.

The chain uses TRBV7-3 and TRBJ2-5; 7 bases align to TRBD2. V was pared by 3 bases and J by 2 bases, with 12 bases of the junction left unmatched. From germline, CDR1 is SGHTA and CDR2 FQGTGA. This CDR3 region has 17 residues. This chain's CDR3 is CASSFPPGGLKQETQYF. The CDR3 bases are TGTGCCAGCAGCTTTCCCCCGGGGGGACTCAAACAAGAGACCCAGTACTTC.

The chain has TRBV5-1 and TRBJ1-1, with D unresolved. The CDR3 length is 16 residues. Germline CDR1 reads SGHRS; CDR2 reads YFSETQ. Trimming removed 0 bases from V and 3 bases from J, with 15 bases in between. The CDR3 is CASSLARLRRDTEAFF. The CDR3 DNA is TGCGCCAGCAGCTTGGCAAGACTCCGGAGGGACACTGAAGCTTTCTTT.

This clone appeared once. The genes are TRBV28 and TRBJ2-7, with D maybe TRBD2 (5 bases). The CDR3 totals 13 residues. From germline, CDR1 is MDHEN and CDR2 SYDVKM. Trimming cost V 6 bases and J 0 bases, with 9 bases left between them. The CDR3 is CASRGSNSYEQYF. For the CDR3, the DNA is TGTGCCAGCAGGGGGAGCAACTCCTACGAGCAGTACTTC.

The V and J genes are TRBV9 and TRBJ2-3, with TRBD1 as a possible D gene (5 bases). Germline V gene data show CDR1 as SGDLS and CDR2 as YYNGEE. The CDR3 length is 17 residues. V lost 0 bases to trimming and J lost 2 bases, with 16 bases between them. The CDR3 nucleotides read TGTGCCAGCAGCGTAGCTGGGGCCACCCTTCCCACAGATACGCAGTATTTT. This translates into CASSVAGATLPTDTQYF.

CDR3 region: CASIGQLYTEAFF. In DNA, the CDR3 is TGTGCCAGCATCGGACAGCTCTACACTGAAGCTTTCTTT. This chain connects TRBV2 to TRBJ1-1, with D perhaps matching TRBD1 (6 bases). Deletions cut 7 bases from V and 3 bases from J, with 12 bases between. CDR1 and CDR2 from the germline V gene are SNHLY and FYNNEI. This CDR3 contains 13 residues.

The rearrangement links TRBV2 to TRBJ2-7; 9 bases fit TRBD1. The CDR3 extends over 19 amino acids. Germline V lookup: CDR1 SNHLY, CDR2 FYNNEI. V gave up 1 base and J gave up 6 bases; unmatched junction bases: 19. DNA for the CDR3: TGTGCCAGCAGTGAAGTTGGGGGACAGGGTTTATACCCTGCATCCGAGCAGTACTTC. It specifies CASSEVGGQGLYPASEQYF.

This clone was detected many times. J is TRBJ2-7 and V is TRBV2; 11 positions agree with TRBD1. V shed 6 bases, J shed 9 bases, and the junction held 10 bases outside the gene matches. There are 14 residues in the CDR3. Germline CDR1 and CDR2: SNHLY and FYNNEI. CDR3 amino acids: CASSRSGTGGRQYF. As DNA, the CDR3 is TGTGCCAGCAGCCGTTCCGGGACAGGGGGACGGCAGTACTTC.

The rearrangement uses TRBV27 and TRBJ1-1; no reliable D call. Per the germline V gene, CDR1 is MNHEY and CDR2 is SMNVEV (reference sequence). Trimming pared 5 bases from V and 0 bases from J, leaving 10 bases between. This CDR3 has 14 amino acids. The CDR3 region is CASSGYTMNTEAFF. CDR3 DNA sequence: TGTGCCAGCAGTGGGTACACTATGAACACTGAAGCTTTCTTT.

This sequence joins TRBV7-3 and TRBJ2-5; TRBD2 matches 9 bases. The J segment lost 3 bases and the V segment lost 5 bases, leaving 4 bases of the junction unmatched. This CDR3 is built from 14 residues. Germline CDR1 and CDR2: SGHTA and FQGTGA. CDR3 DNA sequence: TGTGCCAGCAGCCAAGCGGGGGGAGAAGAGACCCAGTACTTC. Translating gives CASSQAGGEETQYF.

The chain combines TRBV7-9 with TRBJ2-7; 11 bases align to TRBD2. V was clipped by 5 bases and J by 6 bases; unmatched bases: 12. The CDR3 is made up of 16 amino acids. The germline CDR1 and CDR2 sequences are SEHNR and FQNEAQ (reference sequence). The CDR3 sequence: CASSETGTSGPLEQYF. CDR3 bases: TGTGCCAGCAGCGAGACCGGGACTAGCGGCCCCCTCGAGCAGTACTTC.

This chain connects TRBV7-9 to TRBJ2-2; D may be TRBD2 (6 bases). From germline, CDR1 is SEHNR and CDR2 FQNEAQ (reference sequence). This CDR3 comprises 15 residues. The V gene lost 5 bases and the J gene lost 4 bases, with 14 bases spanning the gap. In nucleotides, the CDR3 is TGTGCCAGCAGCAGTGGAGGGGTTACCACCGGGGAGCTGTTTTTT. This codes for CASSSGGVTTGELFF.